The present entry profiles one T cell receptor beta chain with its context. The antigen is unknown. Constant-region reverse primers amplified full-length variable regions, followed by semi-nested Nested Universal Primer A PCR. In TCRdb, the 5' RACE reads were re-called with MiXCR into one record per CDR3 protein. Of 30,000 to 40,000 distinct CDR3 sequences in the sample, about 25% were seen once. Purified naive CD4+ T cells were depleted of CD25+ Tregs. The CDR3 loop spans 18 amino acids. Germline V gene data show CDR1 as MGHRA and CDR2 as YSYEKL. V was clipped by 2 bases and J by 4 bases, with 21 bases between them. Study-level results: Tumor memory CD4+ T cell TCR gene usage clustered with blood and lymph node memory CD4+ cells and lymph node naive CD4+ cells.

This TCR came from a female donor with breast cancer. The chain carries TRBV4-1 and TRBJ1-5; D possibly corresponds to TRBD1 (6 bases). The sequencing sample was made of naive CD4+ T cells sorted from a lymph node. The subset was: naive CD4+ T cells, CD4+CD45RA+CD25-. The CDR3 sequence: CASSQRPAGQLHNQPQHF. The CDR3, as DNA: TGCGCCAGCAGCCAACGCCCGGCTGGACAGCTTCATAATCAGCCCCAGCATTTT.